This T cell receptor beta chain was sequenced in a study of T cell repertoires in cytomegalovirus infection. TCRdb redid the calling of the reads with MiXCR, one entry per CDR3 protein. The table records roughly 500,000 distinct CDR3 sequences, roughly 34% of them present only once. This clonotype was picked up many times. Its target is unknown. Per germline, CDR1 SGHTA and CDR2 FQGNSA. V gave up 6 bases and J gave up 4 bases, with 10 bases separating them. This CDR3 spans 13 amino acids. The rearrangement uses TRBV7-2 and TRBJ1-5; unclear D gene. The receptor comes from a human donor in good health (CMV status not recorded). Some clones in this sample may be carry-over from other donors' samples. The sample here was cultured PBMCs, taken from culture after CMV antigen stimulation. CDR3 nucleotide sequence: TGTGCCAGCAGACTGAGAGAGAATCAGCCCCAGCATTTT. Residues: CASRLRENQPQHF.